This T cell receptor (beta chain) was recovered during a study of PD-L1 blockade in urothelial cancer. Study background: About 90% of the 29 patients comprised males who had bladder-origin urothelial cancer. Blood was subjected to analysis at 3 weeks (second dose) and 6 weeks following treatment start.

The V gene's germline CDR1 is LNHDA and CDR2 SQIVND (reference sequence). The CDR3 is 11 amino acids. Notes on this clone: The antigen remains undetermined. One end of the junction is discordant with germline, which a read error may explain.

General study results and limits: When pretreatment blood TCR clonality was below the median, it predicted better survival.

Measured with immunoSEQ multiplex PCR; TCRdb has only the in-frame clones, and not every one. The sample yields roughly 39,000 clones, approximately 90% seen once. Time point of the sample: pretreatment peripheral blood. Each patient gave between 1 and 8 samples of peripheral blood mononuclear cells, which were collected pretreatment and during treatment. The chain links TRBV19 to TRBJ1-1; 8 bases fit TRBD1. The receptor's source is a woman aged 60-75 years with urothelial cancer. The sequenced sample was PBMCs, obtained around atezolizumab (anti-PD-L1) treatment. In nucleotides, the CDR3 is TGTGCCAGTAGTACCTGGACAGGGCACCAATTT. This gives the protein CASSTWTGHQF. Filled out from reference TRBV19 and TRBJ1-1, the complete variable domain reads DGGITQSPKYLFRKEGQNVTLSCEQNLNHDAMYWYRQDPGQGLRLIYYSQIVNDFQKGDIAEGYSVSREKKESFPLTVTSAQKNPTAFYLCASSTWTGHQFGQGTRLTVV.